The 18 T cell receptor beta chains below were found in one sample sequenced in a study of chemoradiotherapy in HPV16-positive cancers. Assay used: immunoSEQ multiplex PCR; TCRdb lists only in-frame clones, some missing. The sample holds 15,000 or so clones; about two thirds are singletons and the top ten take 8%. The specimen comprised tumor tissue, sampled from a patient who underwent chemoradiotherapy. Receptors were obtained from a human donor with HPV-associated anogenital cancer.

This chain connects TRBV6-1 to TRBJ1-2, with D unresolved. The length of the CDR3 is 15 residues. Between the trimmed V and J ends, which lost 0 bases and 5 bases, there was a span of 13 bases. CDR1 and CDR2 (germline): MNHNS, SASEGT. Here the CDR3 reads CASSEAVTYRYGYTF. CDR3 in DNA: TGTGCCAGCAGTGAAGCAGTTACCTATAGGTATGGCTACACCTTC.

V is TRBV7-9 and J is TRBJ1-1, with unresolved D. Germline V CDR1 and CDR2: SEHNR, FQNEAQ (reference sequence). V lost 2 bases, J lost 5 bases, and 15 bases lay in between. CDR3 length: 15 amino acids. CDR3 in amino acids: CASSLLFPTSTEAFF. CDR3 DNA: TGTGCCAGCAGCTTATTGTTTCCGACAAGTACTGAAGCTTTCTTT.

V is TRBV5-1 and J is TRBJ1-4; D is unclear. CDR1 and CDR2 from the germline V gene are SGHRS and YFSETQ. V was clipped by 3 bases and J by 1 base, with 13 bases between them. The length of the CDR3 is 16 residues. Here the CDR3 DNA reads TGCGCCAGCAGCTGGTCCGTCGGGCAAACTAATGAAAAACTGTTTTTT. Translation gives CASSWSVGQTNEKLFF. Full variable domain (outside the CDR3, taken from reference TRBV5-1 and TRBJ1-4): KAGVTQTPRYLIKTRGQQVTLSCSPISGHRSVSWYQQTPGQGLQFLFEYFSETQRNKGNFPGRFSGRQFSNSRSEMNVSTLELGDSALYLCASSWSVGQTNEKLFFGSGTQLSVL.

The V and J genes are TRBV6-1 and TRBJ1-3; 7 bases are a match to TRBD1. Looked up from germline, CDR1 is MNHNS and CDR2 is SASEGT. V was pared by 6 bases and J by 2 bases, with 4 bases of the junction left unmatched. The CDR3 has 14 amino acids. The CDR3 loop is CASRDRYTGNTIYF. The CDR3 coding sequence is TGTGCCAGCAGGGACAGGTATACTGGAAACACCATATATTTT.

The gene calls are TRBV5-1 and TRBJ2-1; D is unresolved. The V and J ends lost 0 bases and 4 bases respectively, with 11 bases between them. This CDR3 has 15 residues. Per germline, CDR1 SGHRS and CDR2 YFSETQ. DNA for the CDR3: TGCGCCAGCAGCTTGGAACAGATGTTTTACAATGAGCAGTTCTTC. This codes for CASSLEQMFYNEQFF.

Points on this clone: Other DNA sequences within the sample encode an identical CDR3. The gene calls are TRBV7-9 and TRBJ1-2; no clear D. Germline V gene sequence: CDR1 SEHNR, CDR2 FQNEAQ (reference sequence). The V gene lost 1 base and the J gene lost 8 bases, with 11 bases spanning the gap. The CDR3 contains 13 residues. This CDR3 reads CASSLGEMRGYTF. The CDR3 DNA reads as TGTGCCAGCAGCTTAGGAGAAATGCGGGGCTACACCTTC.

V usage is TRBV5-1 and J usage is TRBJ2-5; TRBD1 matches 8 bases. The CDR3 is 16 amino acids. V gave up 0 bases and J gave up 4 bases; unmatched junction bases: 8. The germline V gene has CDR1 SGHRS and CDR2 YFSETQ. Here the CDR3 reads CASSLASAGGAETQYF. The CDR3 region has the DNA TGCGCCAGCAGCTTGGCCTCGGCAGGGGGCGCAGAGACCCAGTACTTC. Full variable domain (rest looked up from reference TRBV5-1 and TRBJ2-5): KAGVTQTPRYLIKTRGQQVTLSCSPISGHRSVSWYQQTPGQGLQFLFEYFSETQRNKGNFPGRFSGRQFSNSRSEMNVSTLELGDSALYLCASSLASAGGAETQYFGPGTRLLVL.

This clone was detected once. This chain's CDR3 is CAIADSSGANVLTF. DNA of the CDR3: TGTGCCATCGCGGACAGTTCTGGGGCCAACGTCCTGACTTTC. The rearrangement joins TRBV10-3 to TRBJ2-6; maybe TRBD1 (6 bases). The CDR3 has 14 amino acids. Trimming took 8 bases from V and 1 from J, leaving 9 bases between them. CDR1 and CDR2 (germline): ENHRY, SYGVKD.

This chain joins TRBV5-1 and TRBJ2-1; the D gene could be TRBD1 or TRBD2 (5 bases each). The CDR3 spans 12 residues. Trimming removed 3 bases from V and 8 bases from J, with 9 bases in between. Per germline, CDR1 SGHRS and CDR2 YFSETQ. The DNA of the CDR3 is TGCGCCAGCAGCTGGGGGACGGATGAGCAGTTCTTC. It yields the protein CASSWGTDEQFF.

V gene TRBV5-1 combines with J gene TRBJ2-1; unclear D gene. In germline, CDR1 is SGHRS, CDR2 YFSETQ. V was pared by 7 bases and J by 2 bases, with 10 bases between. This CDR3 has 13 amino acids. DNA for the CDR3: TGCGCCAGCGCGGACGGACCCTACAATGAGCAGTTCTTC. It translates to CASADGPYNEQFF. Full variable domain (missing parts from reference TRBV5-1 and TRBJ2-1): KAGVTQTPRYLIKTRGQQVTLSCSPISGHRSVSWYQQTPGQGLQFLFEYFSETQRNKGNFPGRFSGRQFSNSRSEMNVSTLELGDSALYLCASADGPYNEQFFGPGTRLTVL.

In this sample, this clone turned up once. The genes are TRBV28 and TRBJ2-3, with TRBD1 as a possible D gene (5 bases). Germline CDR1 MDHEN, CDR2 SYDVKM. Trimming pared 8 bases from V and 0 bases from J, leaving 9 bases between. The CDR3 has 13 residues. CDR3: CASWTTSTDTQYF. In DNA form, the CDR3 reads TGTGCCAGCTGGACAACTAGCACAGATACGCAGTATTTT. The variable domain in full, completed from reference TRBV28 and TRBJ2-3, reads DVKVTQSSRYLVKRTGEKVFLECVQDMDHENMFWYRQDPGLGLRLIYFSYDVKMKEKGDIPEGYSVSREKKERFSLILESASTNQTSMYLCASWTTSTDTQYFGPGTRLTVL.

This clone was seen only a few times. This chain links TRBV19 with TRBJ1-5; 7 nucleotides align to TRBD1. The V gene's germline CDR1 is LNHDA and CDR2 SQIVND (reference sequence). The CDR3 runs to 13 residues. J was trimmed by 6 bases and V by 4 bases; bases with no gene match: 3. Written as DNA, the CDR3 is TGTGCCAGTAGTAAGGGGGCGGGTCAGCCCCAGCATTTT. Translation gives CASSKGAGQPQHF.

The rearrangement links TRBV7-9 to TRBJ2-3; D ambiguous. Trimming stripped 1 base from V and 1 base from J, with 9 bases between. The CDR3 is 15 residues long. Germline-derived CDR1 and CDR2 are SEHNR and FQNEAQ (reference sequence). The chain's CDR3 is CASSLEVIGTDTQYF. The CDR3 bases are TGTGCCAGCAGCTTAGAGGTCATCGGCACAGATACGCAGTATTTT.

The chain carries TRBV19 and TRBJ2-7; TRBD2 matches 8 bases. Germline trimming cut 3 bases from V and 6 bases from J; bases unmatched to any gene: 7. This CDR3 contains 14 residues. From germline, CDR1 is LNHDA and CDR2 SQIVND (reference sequence). CDR3 sequence reads: CASSIRVREGEQYF. The DNA of the CDR3 is TGTGCCAGTAGTATCCGTGTTCGGGAGGGCGAGCAGTACTTC.

The V gene is TRBV5-1, the J gene TRBJ2-3; TRBD1 matches 9 bases. The germline V gene encodes CDR1 SGHRS and CDR2 YFSETQ. Trimming took 0 bases from V and 6 from J; bases not matched to a gene: 5. This CDR3 has 15 amino acids. CDR3 sequence: CASSLVGTGQDTQYF. CDR3 bases: TGCGCCAGCAGCTTGGTGGGGACAGGGCAGGATACGCAGTATTTT.

The CDR3 is CASSLGLAGGYEQYF. DNA for the CDR3: TGTGCCAGCAGCCTGGGACTAGCGGGAGGCTACGAGCAGTACTTC. The rearrangement joins TRBV5-8 to TRBJ2-7, with 15 bases aligning to TRBD2. The CDR3 sequence is 15 residues long. The germline CDR1 and CDR2 sequences are SGHTS and YDEGEE. The V gene end was trimmed by 4 bases and the J gene end by 3 bases; junction bases not matched to a gene: 2.

By frequency in the sample, this clone is medium-sized. V usage is TRBV7-9 and J usage is TRBJ1-4, with D possibly matching TRBD1 (5 bases). Germline V lookup: CDR1 SEHNR, CDR2 FQNEAQ (reference sequence). V was cut by 5 bases and J by 8 bases, with 15 bases left in between. The CDR3 is 14 amino acids. The CDR3 sequence is CASSVGEAGEKLFF. Here the CDR3 DNA reads TGTGCCAGCAGCGTGGGGGAGGCGGGGGAAAAACTGTTTTTT. The complete variable domain, with remaining parts taken from reference TRBV7-9 and TRBJ1-4, reads DTGVSQNPRHKITKRGQNVTFRCDPISEHNRLYWYRQTLGQGPEFLTYFQNEAQLEKSRLLSDRFSAERPKGSFSTLEIQRTEQGDSAMYLCASSVGEAGEKLFFGSGTQLSVL.

This clone was seen a handful of times. The rearrangement joins TRBV9 to TRBJ2-1, with D uncertain. The CDR3 spans 12 residues. The V gene's germline CDR1 is SGDLS and CDR2 YYNGEE. Trimming took off 0 bases at V and 3 bases at J, with 1 base between the two ends. CDR3 residues: CASSVDYNEQFF. DNA of the CDR3: TGTGCCAGCAGCGTAGACTACAATGAGCAGTTCTTC.